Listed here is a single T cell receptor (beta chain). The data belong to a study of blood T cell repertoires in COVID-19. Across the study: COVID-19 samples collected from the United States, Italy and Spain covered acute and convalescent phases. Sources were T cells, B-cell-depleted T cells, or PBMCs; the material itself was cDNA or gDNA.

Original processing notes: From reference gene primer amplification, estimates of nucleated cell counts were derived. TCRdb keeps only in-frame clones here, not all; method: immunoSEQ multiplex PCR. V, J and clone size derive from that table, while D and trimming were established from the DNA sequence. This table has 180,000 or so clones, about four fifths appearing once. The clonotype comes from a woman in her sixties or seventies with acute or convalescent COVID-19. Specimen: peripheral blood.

CDR3 DNA sequence: TGTGCCTGGAGTGTTGGCAGGAAAAACACCTTC. Translation gives CAWSVGRKNTF. This chain links TRBV30 with TRBJ1-2, with unresolved D. Trimming left V 0 bases short and J 12 bases short, with 11 bases between. The CDR3 runs 11 residues. Germline V gives CDR1 GTSNPN, CDR2 SVGIG (reference sequence).